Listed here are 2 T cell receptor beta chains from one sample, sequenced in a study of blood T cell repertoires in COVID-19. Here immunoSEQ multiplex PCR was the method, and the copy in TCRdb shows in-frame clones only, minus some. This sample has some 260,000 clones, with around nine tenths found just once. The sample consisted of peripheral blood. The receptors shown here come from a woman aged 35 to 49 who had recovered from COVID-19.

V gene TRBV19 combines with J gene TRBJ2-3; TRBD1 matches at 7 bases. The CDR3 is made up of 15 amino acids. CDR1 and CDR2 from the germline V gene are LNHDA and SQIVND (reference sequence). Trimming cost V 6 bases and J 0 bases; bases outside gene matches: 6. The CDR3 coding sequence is TGTGCCAGTAGCGACAGGGAGTTGAGCACAGATACGCAGTATTTT. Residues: CASSDRELSTDTQYF.

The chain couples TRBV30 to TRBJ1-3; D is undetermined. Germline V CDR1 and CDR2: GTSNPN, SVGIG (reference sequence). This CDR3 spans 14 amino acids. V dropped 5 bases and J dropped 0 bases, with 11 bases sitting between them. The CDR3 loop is CAWFDGGSGNTIYF. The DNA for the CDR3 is TGTGCCTGGTTCGACGGAGGCTCTGGAAACACCATATATTTT.